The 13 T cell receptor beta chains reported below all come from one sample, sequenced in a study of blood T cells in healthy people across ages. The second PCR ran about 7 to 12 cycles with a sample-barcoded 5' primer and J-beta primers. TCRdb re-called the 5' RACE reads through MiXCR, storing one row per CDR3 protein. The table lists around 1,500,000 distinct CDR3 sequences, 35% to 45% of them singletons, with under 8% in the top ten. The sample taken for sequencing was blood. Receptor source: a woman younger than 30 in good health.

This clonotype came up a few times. This chain's CDR3 is CSVESSTSTDTQYF. CDR3 DNA sequence: TGCAGCGTTGAGTCTTCTACTAGCACAGATACGCAGTATTTT. The genes are TRBV29-1 and TRBJ2-3, with no clear D. Germline CDR1 is SQVTM and CDR2 is ANQGSEA. Trimming took 3 bases from V and 0 from J, leaving 10 bases between them. This CDR3 region has 14 residues.

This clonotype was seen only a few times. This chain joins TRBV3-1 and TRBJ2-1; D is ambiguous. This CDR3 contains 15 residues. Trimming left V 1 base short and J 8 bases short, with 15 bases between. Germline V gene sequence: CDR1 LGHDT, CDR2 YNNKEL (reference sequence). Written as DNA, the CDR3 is TGTGCCAGCAGCCAAGGTCCTAGGGTCTCGGATGAGCAGTTCTTC. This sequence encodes CASSQGPRVSDEQFF.

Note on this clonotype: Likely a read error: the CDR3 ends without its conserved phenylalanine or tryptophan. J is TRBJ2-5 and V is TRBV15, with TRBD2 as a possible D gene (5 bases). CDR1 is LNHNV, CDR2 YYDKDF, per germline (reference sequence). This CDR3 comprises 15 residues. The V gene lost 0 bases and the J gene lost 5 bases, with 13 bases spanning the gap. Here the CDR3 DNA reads TGTGCCACCAGCAGAGAGGAAACTAGTACGGAGACCCAGTACGTC. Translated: CATSREETSTETQYV.

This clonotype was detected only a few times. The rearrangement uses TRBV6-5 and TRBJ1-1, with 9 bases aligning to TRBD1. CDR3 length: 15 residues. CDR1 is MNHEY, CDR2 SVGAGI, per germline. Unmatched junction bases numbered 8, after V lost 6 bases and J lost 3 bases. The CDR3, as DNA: TGTGCCAGCAGCTCCGGGACAGGGTCCTACACTGAAGCTTTCTTT. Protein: CASSSGTGSYTEAFF.

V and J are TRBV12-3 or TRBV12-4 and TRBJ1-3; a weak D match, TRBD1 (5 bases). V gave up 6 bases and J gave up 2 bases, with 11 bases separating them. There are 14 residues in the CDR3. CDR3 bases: TGTGCCAGCAGACGGGGGGGGGCTGGAAACACCATATATTTT. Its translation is CASRRGGAGNTIYF.

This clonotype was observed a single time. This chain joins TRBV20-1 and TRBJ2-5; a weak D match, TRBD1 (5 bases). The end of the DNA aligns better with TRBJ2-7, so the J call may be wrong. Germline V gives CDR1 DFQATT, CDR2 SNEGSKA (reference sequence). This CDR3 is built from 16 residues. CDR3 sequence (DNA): TGCAGTGCTAGAGATTCGGGCAGGGCGAGTAGGTACGAGCAGTACTTC. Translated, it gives CSARDSGRASRYEQYF.

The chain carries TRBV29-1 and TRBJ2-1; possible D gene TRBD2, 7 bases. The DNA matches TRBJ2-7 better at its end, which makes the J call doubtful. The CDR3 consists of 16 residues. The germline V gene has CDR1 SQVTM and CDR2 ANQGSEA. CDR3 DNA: TGCAGCGTTAACGGGGGGCTAGGGAGGTCCTACAATGAGCAGTACTTC. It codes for CSVNGGLGRSYNEQYF.

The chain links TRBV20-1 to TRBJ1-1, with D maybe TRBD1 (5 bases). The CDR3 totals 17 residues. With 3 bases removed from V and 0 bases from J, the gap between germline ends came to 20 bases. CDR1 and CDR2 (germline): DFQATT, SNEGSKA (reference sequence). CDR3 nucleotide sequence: TGCAGTGCTAGGAGTGTCGGGCAGGGTGGAGTGAACACTGAAGCTTTCTTT. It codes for CSARSVGQGGVNTEAFF.

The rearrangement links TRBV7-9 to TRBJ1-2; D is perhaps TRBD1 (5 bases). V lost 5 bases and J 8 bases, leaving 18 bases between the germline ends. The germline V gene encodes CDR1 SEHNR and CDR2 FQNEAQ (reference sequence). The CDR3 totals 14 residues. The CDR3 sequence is CASSPAGAGQGYTF. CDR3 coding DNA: TGTGCCAGCAGCCCAGCCGGGGCAGGGCAGGGCTACACCTTC.

In nucleotides, the CDR3 is TGTGCTCGGAGATCCAATCAGCCCCAGCATTTT. Translated, it gives CARRSNQPQHF. J is TRBJ1-5 and V is TRBV21-1. TRBV21-1 counts as a pseudogene. This CDR3 has 11 amino acids.

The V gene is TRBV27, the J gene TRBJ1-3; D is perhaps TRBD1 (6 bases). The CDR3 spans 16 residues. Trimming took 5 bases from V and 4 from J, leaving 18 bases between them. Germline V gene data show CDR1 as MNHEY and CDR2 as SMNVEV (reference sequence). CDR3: CASSPRWGAIGNTIYF. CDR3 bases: TGTGCCAGCAGTCCTAGGTGGGGGGCGATCGGAAACACCATATATTTT.

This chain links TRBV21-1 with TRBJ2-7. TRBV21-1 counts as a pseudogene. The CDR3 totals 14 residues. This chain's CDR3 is CASRRQVFSYEQYF. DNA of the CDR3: TGTGCCAGCAGAAGGCAGGTATTCTCCTACGAGCAGTACTTC.

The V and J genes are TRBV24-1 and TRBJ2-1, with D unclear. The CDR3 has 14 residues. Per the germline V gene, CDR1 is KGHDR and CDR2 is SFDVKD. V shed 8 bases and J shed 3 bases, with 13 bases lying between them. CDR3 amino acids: CATMSVDGYNEQFF. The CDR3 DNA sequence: TGTGCCACCATGTCGGTGGACGGCTACAATGAGCAGTTCTTC.